This record looks at one T cell receptor (beta chain) sequence and its context. Its matching antigen is unknown. Measured with immunoSEQ multiplex PCR; TCRdb has only the in-frame clones, and not every one. The data hold about 59,000 clones, with 90% to 95% observed a single time. This CDR3 region has 15 residues. The V gene's germline CDR1 is SGHRS and CDR2 YFSETQ. V lost 2 bases, J lost 3 bases, and 7 bases stayed unmatched. This sample is drawn from a study of graft-versus-host responses after intestinal transplantation. Study at large: The whole recipient group had anti-thymocyte globulin induction followed by tacrolimus and steroids for roughly three years. Study outcomes and limitations: GvH clone levels peaked in circulation, and this peak was associated with early post-transplant HvG declines. GvH clones detected in recipient marrow included some appearing first in ileum or blood. The presence of high graft-versus-host to host-versus-graft clonal ratios in allografts characterized patients with graft-donor T cell macrochimerism.

The V call is TRBV5-1, the J call TRBJ2-7; 8 positions match TRBD1. The source of this sequence is a human donor who was the organ donor for an intestinal transplant. The sample here was unstimulated CD4+ T cells sorted from spleen or lymph node cells, taken before transplant. The CDR3 protein is CASSFSGGAFYEQYF. DNA of the CDR3: TGCGCCAGCAGCTTTTCAGGGGGCGCGTTCTACGAGCAGTACTTC.